This T cell receptor (beta chain) was obtained from a study of vaccination and CD4 T cells after COVID-19. The ends were cut back, 0 bases at V and 8 bases at J, with 5 bases in the middle. The CDR3 contains 12 residues. Germline assignment: CDR1 MNHEY and CDR2 SVGEGT. Treatment defined: roughly nine-day PBMC culture with coronavirus spike peptide pools or control peptides (ViraFEST assay). With the Oncomine TCR Beta short-read assay, DNA from cultured CD4+ T cells was sequenced. TCRdb re-analysed the PCR reads in MiXCR, keeping a single row per CDR3 protein. This sample has roughly 14,000 distinct CDR3 sequences, with roughly two fifths found just once. The sample holds a few counts of this clonotype. Its antigen is not identified.

The J gene is TRBJ2-1, the V gene TRBV6-2 or TRBV6-3; D remains unclear. The clonotype comes from a human donor who had recovered from COVID-19. The sequencing here drew on CD4+ T cells from blood, cultured in vitro, taken before SARS-CoV-2 vaccination. The CDR3 region is CASSYSVYEQFF. The CDR3 DNA reads as TGTGCCAGCAGTTACTCAGTCTATGAGCAGTTCTTC.